The 26 T cell receptor beta chains presented below share a single source sample, sequenced in a study of CD8 T cells in Susac syndrome. Reverse transcription of about 0.45 to 1 ug RNA was performed with random hexamers. TCRdb reprocessed the immunoSEQ multiplex PCR reads with MiXCR, giving one entry per CDR3 protein. The sample lists 150,000 to 200,000 distinct CDR3 sequences; roughly 94% were seen once. The sequenced sample was CD4+ T cells from PBMCs. The receptors were sampled from a human donor with Susac syndrome.

The J gene is TRBJ2-3, the V gene TRBV3-1; 8 positions match TRBD2. The CDR3 contains 16 residues. The V segment lost 0 bases and the J segment 0 bases; nucleotides outside the gene matches: 2. Germline-derived CDR1 and CDR2 are LGHDT and YNNKEL (reference sequence). The CDR3 nucleotides read TGTGCCAGCAGCCAAGACACTAGCGGAAGCACAGATACGCAGTATTTT. It translates to CASSQDTSGSTDTQYF.

This chain links TRBV15 with TRBJ2-2; D perhaps matches TRBD2 (7 bases). Trimming pared 1 base from V and 1 base from J, leaving 25 bases between. The CDR3 covers 21 residues. Looked up from germline, CDR1 is LNHNV and CDR2 is YYDKDF (reference sequence). For the CDR3, the DNA is TGTGCCACCAGCAGAGGCGCCGTGGGGGGGCCACTCGTTAAGAACACCGGGGAGCTGTTTTTT. Residues: CATSRGAVGGPLVKNTGELFF.

J is TRBJ2-5 and V is TRBV9; TRBD2 might be the D (6 bases). The CDR3 runs 16 residues. Germline CDR1 is SGDLS and CDR2 is YYNGEE. V dropped 0 bases and J dropped 3 bases, with 15 bases sitting between them. CDR3: CASSVAGGGSKETQYF. The CDR3 bases are TGTGCCAGCAGCGTAGCCGGGGGAGGATCTAAAGAGACCCAGTACTTC.

This clonotype is a singleton in its sample. The chain has TRBV29-1 and TRBJ1-1; possibly TRBD1 for D (5 bases). Germline assignment: CDR1 SQVTM and CDR2 ANQGSEA. Deletions cut 4 bases from V and 5 bases from J, with 14 bases between. This CDR3 has 13 amino acids. The CDR3 loop reads CSVGVGRGTEAFF. For the CDR3, the DNA is TGCAGCGTTGGAGTCGGCCGGGGGACTGAAGCTTTCTTT.

The V call is TRBV7-2, the J call TRBJ2-7, with 11 bases matching TRBD2. The CDR3 runs to 15 residues. With V trimmed by 5 bases and J by 7 bases, 10 bases remained unmatched. The germline V gene has CDR1 SGHTA and CDR2 FQGNSA. CDR3 bases: TGTGCCAGCAGCCCCCATAGCGGGGGGGCCTGGGAGCAGTACTTC. This sequence encodes CASSPHSGGAWEQYF. Full variable domain (missing parts from reference TRBV7-2 and TRBJ2-7): GAGVSQSPSNKVTEKGKDVELRCDPISGHTALYWYRQSLGQGLEFLIYFQGNSAPDKSGLPSDRFSAERTGGSVSTLTIQRTQQEDSAVYLCASSPHSGGAWEQYFGPGTRLTVT.

The chain combines TRBV6-5 with TRBJ1-2, with D possibly matching TRBD1 (5 bases). V dropped 5 bases and J dropped 4 bases, with 14 bases sitting between them. The CDR3 length is 14 residues. Germline V lookup: CDR1 MNHEY, CDR2 SVGAGI. CDR3 sequence: CASSVGGVGYGYTF. CDR3 DNA sequence: TGTGCCAGCAGTGTAGGAGGGGTCGGCTATGGCTACACCTTC.

This clonotype appeared once. The chain couples TRBV5-4 to TRBJ1-2; D not certain. Germline CDR1 is SGHNT and CDR2 is YYREEE (reference sequence). Trimming cost V 7 bases and J 9 bases, with 13 bases left between them. The CDR3 totals 11 residues. This CDR3 is CASGGYPRYTF. The DNA of the CDR3 is TGTGCCAGCGGAGGGTACCCCCGCTACACCTTC.

V gene TRBV7-8 combines with J gene TRBJ2-1; 11 nucleotides align to TRBD1. Germline CDR1 and CDR2: SGHVS and FQNEAQ. V gave up 5 bases and J gave up 3 bases; unmatched junction bases: 3. The CDR3 consists of 15 residues. CDR3 DNA: TGTGCCAGCAGCCGGGACAGGGGGTTCTACAATGAGCAGTTCTTC. Protein product: CASSRDRGFYNEQFF.

The chain has TRBV11-2 and TRBJ2-5, with unresolved D. Trimming stripped 11 bases from V and 0 bases from J, with 13 bases between. Germline V gives CDR1 SGHAT, CDR2 FQNNGV. This CDR3 spans 13 amino acids. CDR3 in DNA: TGTGCCGGGCTTGCGAAAAACCAAGAGACCCAGTACTTC. Translation: CAGLAKNQETQYF.

In this sample, this clonotype turned up once. V is TRBV5-1 and J is TRBJ2-7, with 7 bases aligning to TRBD1. The CDR3 is 15 amino acids. Trimming cost V 1 base and J 6 bases; bases outside gene matches: 10. CDR1 SGHRS and CDR2 YFSETQ come from the germline V gene. The CDR3 spells CASSLNPPGTAEQYF. The CDR3 coding sequence is TGCGCCAGCAGCTTGAATCCCCCCGGGACAGCCGAGCAGTACTTC.

The chain combines TRBV6-5 with TRBJ1-1, with D possibly being TRBD1 (5 bases). The CDR3 spans 18 residues. Germline lookup yields CDR1 MNHEY and CDR2 SVGAGI. V was shortened by 2 bases and J by 2 bases, with 21 bases between the two germline ends. CDR3 loop: CASSYAKKSGRVNTEAFF. Here the CDR3 DNA reads TGTGCCAGCAGTTACGCTAAAAAATCTGGCAGGGTAAACACTGAAGCTTTCTTT.

The chain is built from TRBV3-1 and TRBJ1-6; perhaps TRBD1 as D (6 bases). From germline, CDR1 is LGHDT and CDR2 YNNKEL (reference sequence). This CDR3 contains 14 residues. Trimming pared 7 bases from V and 8 bases from J, leaving 15 bases between. The CDR3 DNA follows: TGTGCCAGCAACCCGCGGGGGGCGGATTCACCCCTCCACTTT. It specifies CASNPRGADSPLHF.

The chain combines TRBV2 with TRBJ2-2; D gene ambiguous. The germline gives CDR1 SNHLY, CDR2 FYNNEI. This CDR3 spans 12 amino acids. V lost 6 bases, J lost 7 bases, and 9 bases lay in between. The CDR3 loop reads CASRGDRGELFF. The CDR3 nucleotides are TGTGCCAGCAGAGGAGATCGCGGGGAGCTGTTTTTT.

The chain links TRBV20-1 to TRBJ2-3, with D unresolved. From germline, CDR1 is DFQATT and CDR2 SNEGSKA (reference sequence). This CDR3 is 12 amino acids long. Between the trimmed V and J ends, which lost 5 bases and 4 bases, there was a span of 10 bases. CDR3 nucleotide sequence: TGCAGTGCTCCCACCGGCCCAGATACGCAGTATTTT. It codes for CSAPTGPDTQYF.

V is TRBV12-3 or TRBV12-4 and J is TRBJ1-5; D gene ambiguous. Trimming removed 6 bases at V and 0 bases at J, with 9 bases between. CDR3 length: 14 amino acids. CDR3 loop: CASSLDLSNQPQHF. The CDR3 nucleotides read TGTGCCAGCAGCCTCGACCTTAGCAATCAGCCCCAGCATTTT.

This clonotype was observed a single time. The rearrangement joins TRBV15 to TRBJ2-3; TRBD1 might be the D (6 bases). CDR1 is LNHNV, CDR2 YYDKDF, per germline (reference sequence). The germline V and J ends were trimmed by 0 bases and 5 bases, with 12 bases remaining between them. The CDR3 consists of 15 residues. The CDR3 DNA sequence: TGTGCCACCAGCAGAGACGGGATAGGGGGAGATACGCAGTATTTT. It codes for CATSRDGIGGDTQYF.

This rearrangement joins TRBV11-1 to TRBJ1-2; no clear D gene. The V gene's germline CDR1 is SGHAT and CDR2 FQDESV (reference sequence). Trimming took 4 bases from V and 0 from J, leaving 12 bases between them. The CDR3 consists of 15 residues. CDR3 amino acids: CASSSNRDSNYGYTF. The CDR3 DNA reads as TGTGCCAGCAGCTCAAATCGGGATTCTAACTATGGCTACACCTTC.

This clonotype was detected a few times. This chain uses TRBV29-1 with TRBJ2-7; D is ambiguous. CDR3 length: 12 amino acids. The germline V and J ends were trimmed by 7 bases and 2 bases, with 12 bases remaining between them. Germline loops: CDR1 SQVTM, CDR2 ANQGSEA. The CDR3 sequence: CSAFDATYEQYF. As DNA, the CDR3 is TGCAGCGCCTTCGACGCGACCTACGAGCAGTACTTC.

This clonotype showed up just once. This rearrangement joins TRBV28 to TRBJ2-2; D might be TRBD1 (6 bases). With 2 bases removed from V and 6 bases from J, the gap between germline ends came to 13 bases. Germline values: CDR1 MDHEN, CDR2 SYDVKM. The CDR3 length is 15 residues. CDR3 sequence: CASSLIGTFSGELFF. CDR3 DNA: TGTGCCAGCAGTTTAATCGGGACATTTTCCGGGGAGCTGTTTTTT.

The chain is built from TRBV11-2 and TRBJ1-5; no clear D gene. Germline CDR1 SGHAT, CDR2 FQNNGV. CDR3 length: 15 residues. Trimming took 0 bases from V and 2 from J, leaving 8 bases between them. The CDR3 DNA sequence: TGTGCCAGCAGCTTAGATGGGAGGGGCAATCAGCCCCAGCATTTT. Amino acids: CASSLDGRGNQPQHF.

The V and J genes are TRBV6-5 and TRBJ1-5; D not resolved. The germline V gene has CDR1 MNHEY and CDR2 SVGAGI. The V end lost 10 bases, the J end lost 0 bases, and 13 bases lay between the germline ends. This CDR3 spans 14 amino acids. CDR3 bases: TGTGCCACCGCAAGATTCAATAGCAATCAGCCCCAGCATTTT. Residues: CATARFNSNQPQHF.

The chain combines TRBV10-3 with TRBJ2-7, with a weak D call TRBD2 (6 bases). Germline lookup yields CDR1 ENHRY and CDR2 SYGVKD. Trimming took 1 base from V and 0 from J, leaving 7 bases between them. The CDR3 is made up of 14 amino acids. DNA of the CDR3: TGTGCCATCAGTGAGTGGGGGGACTCCTACGAGCAGTACTTC. Translated: CAISEWGDSYEQYF.

The rearrangement links TRBV7-2 to TRBJ2-7, with D maybe TRBD2 (5 bases). The CDR3 totals 15 residues. CDR1 and CDR2 from the germline V gene are SGHTA and FQGNSA. V lost 3 bases, J lost 3 bases, and 15 bases lay in between. The DNA of the CDR3 is TGTGCCAGCAGCTTCAAGACCCTGGCGGGCTACGAGCAGTACTTC. As protein: CASSFKTLAGYEQYF. Full variable domain (remainder filled in from reference TRBV7-2 and TRBJ2-7): GAGVSQSPSNKVTEKGKDVELRCDPISGHTALYWYRQSLGQGLEFLIYFQGNSAPDKSGLPSDRFSAERTGGSVSTLTIQRTQQEDSAVYLCASSFKTLAGYEQYFGPGTRLTVT.

The rearrangement joins TRBV20-1 to TRBJ2-4; D is uncertain. Germline V lookup: CDR1 DFQATT, CDR2 SNEGSKA (reference sequence). This CDR3 comprises 18 residues. The V end was cut by 4 bases, the J end by 1 base, with 23 bases between. The CDR3 sequence is CSATDEAVPTRAKNIQYF. CDR3 sequence (DNA): TGCAGTGCTACGGACGAGGCGGTACCCACACGGGCCAAAAACATTCAGTACTTC.

V is TRBV7-9 and J is TRBJ1-6, with a tentative D call TRBD1 (5 bases). The length of the CDR3 is 12 residues. Trimming stripped 8 bases from V and 8 bases from J, with 10 bases between. Germline CDR1 and CDR2: SEHNR and FQNEAQ (reference sequence). In DNA form, the CDR3 reads TGTGCCAGCGGGGCGAAGGATTCACCCCTCCACTTT. Protein sequence: CASGAKDSPLHF.

This sequence joins TRBV18 and TRBJ1-4, with D possibly being TRBD1 (5 bases). Germline V gives CDR1 KGHSH, CDR2 LQKENI. The CDR3 totals 16 residues. Trimming removed 6 bases from V and 8 bases from J, with 22 bases in between. The CDR3 DNA reads as TGTGCCAGCTCGAGAAAGTCAGACAGCGAGAAAGAAAAACTGTTTTTT. Translating gives CASSRKSDSEKEKLFF.